These 9 T cell receptor beta chains originate from one sample sequenced in a study of cytomegalovirus exposure and HLA in healthy donors. PCR was performed using 60 Vbeta and 13 Jbeta primers. Assay: immunoSEQ multiplex PCR; the TCRdb copy retains only in-frame clones and omits some. This table has roughly 110,000 clones, roughly 74% appearing once. Source material: PBMCs. The origin of the receptors is a woman in her thirties in good health and CMV-seronegative.

The rearrangement uses TRBV27 and TRBJ2-7, with TRBD1 matching over 7 bases. The V gene's germline CDR1 is MNHEY and CDR2 SMNVEV (reference sequence). The J segment lost 5 bases and the V segment lost 6 bases, leaving 10 bases of the junction unmatched. The CDR3 loop spans 14 amino acids. The CDR3 here is CASRGRQGSHEQYF. The CDR3 region has the DNA TGTGCCAGCAGGGGGAGACAGGGATCCCACGAGCAGTACTTC.

The chain recombines TRBV5-4 with TRBJ1-2; the match to TRBD1 covers 10 bases. The germline V gene encodes CDR1 SGHNT and CDR2 YYREEE (reference sequence). The CDR3 contains 15 residues. Trimming removed 0 bases from V and 8 bases from J; junction bases left unmatched: 7. The DNA for the CDR3 is TGTGCCAGCAGCTTGGGCGGGACAGGGGAGAGGGGCTACACCTTC. It codes for CASSLGGTGERGYTF.

The chain joins TRBV11-3 to TRBJ2-5, with TRBD2 as a possible D gene (7 bases). The J call is in doubt because the DNA end fits TRBJ2-7 better. This CDR3 is built from 14 residues. Germline V gives CDR1 SGHNT, CDR2 YENEEA. Here the CDR3 reads CASRVNRDYYEQYF. In nucleotides, the CDR3 is TGTGCCAGCAGGGTAAACAGGGACTACTACGAGCAGTACTTC.

In DNA form, the CDR3 reads TGTGCCAGCAGCTGGCTCAAGGGGAGAGGGGGCGGATTGGGAGGCAATCAGCCCCAGCATTTT. This codes for CASSWLKGRGGGLGGNQPQHF. The chain is built from TRBV7-8 and TRBJ1-5; TRBD1 agrees at 7 bases. V was pared by 4 bases and J by 2 bases, with 23 bases of the junction left unmatched. Per germline, CDR1 SGHVS and CDR2 FQNEAQ. The CDR3 sequence is 21 residues long.

V and J are TRBV30 and TRBJ2-5; 9 bases are shared with TRBD2. Matching the DNA end better, TRBJ2-7 makes the J call doubtful. The CDR3 is 13 amino acids. Germline CDR1 reads GTSNPN; CDR2 reads SVGIG (reference sequence). DNA of the CDR3: TGTGCCTGGTGGGCGGGAGGGCAGTACGAGCAGTACTTC. It encodes CAWWAGGQYEQYF.

This chain uses TRBV19 with TRBJ2-5; TRBD2 matches 8 bases. CDR3 length: 14 residues. Germline values: CDR1 LNHDA, CDR2 SQIVND (reference sequence). The V segment lost 5 bases and the J segment 4 bases; nucleotides outside the gene matches: 6. Written as DNA, the CDR3 is TGTGCCAGTAGTCGTAGCGGGATTAGAGAGACCCAGTACTTC. Amino acids: CASSRSGIRETQYF.

This chain links TRBV19 with TRBJ2-5; 12 nucleotides align to TRBD2. The junction had 6 bases not matched to a gene; V was cut back by 6 bases and J by 1 base. CDR1 LNHDA and CDR2 SQIVND come from the germline V gene (reference sequence). The CDR3 contains 16 residues. CDR3 nucleotide sequence: TGTGCCAGTAGCCCACTAGCGGGGGGACTCCAAGAGACCCAGTACTTC. It specifies CASSPLAGGLQETQYF.

V usage is TRBV5-1 and J usage is TRBJ1-5; 7 bases fit TRBD1. The CDR3 runs to 14 residues. CDR1 and CDR2 (germline): SGHRS, YFSETQ. V lost 3 bases to trimming and J lost 7 bases; unmatched junction nucleotides: 7. The CDR3 DNA reads as TGCGCCAGCAGCTCAACAGGGGAGGAACAGCCCCAGCATTTT. Translated, it gives CASSSTGEEQPQHF. Full variable domain (remainder filled in from reference TRBV5-1 and TRBJ1-5): KAGVTQTPRYLIKTRGQQVTLSCSPISGHRSVSWYQQTPGQGLQFLFEYFSETQRNKGNFPGRFSGRQFSNSRSEMNVSTLELGDSALYLCASSSTGEEQPQHFGDGTRLSIL.

This clone was observed a single time. This chain connects TRBV7-9 to TRBJ1-3; no clear D gene. Trimming took off 5 bases at V and 0 bases at J, with 11 bases between the two ends. This CDR3 spans 15 amino acids. CDR1 SEHNR and CDR2 FQNEAQ come from the germline V gene (reference sequence). CDR3 residues: CASSPILSSGNTIYF. The CDR3 region has the DNA TGTGCCAGCAGCCCTATTTTAAGCTCTGGAAACACCATATATTTT.